Listed here is a single T cell receptor beta chain. Its antigen is not known. The data are from a study of cytomegalovirus exposure and HLA in healthy donors. Study observations and caveats: CMV antigen specificity was confirmed in vitro for a few CMV-associated chains. TCR sequences were mostly rare, though some public TCRs occurred in many donors. Reports credit the classifier with highly specific, highly sensitive diagnosis of cytomegalovirus status.

Clones were sequenced by immunoSEQ multiplex PCR, and TCRdb holds only the in-frame ones, with some missing. The sample holds 200,000 to 250,000 clones, over 80% seen once. V shed 3 bases and J shed 3 bases, with 9 bases lying between them. Germline-derived CDR1 and CDR2 are PRHDT and FYEKMQ (reference sequence). The CDR3 contains 13 residues. The receptor was isolated from a woman in her twenties or thirties in good health and CMV-seropositive. The chain is built from TRBV13 and TRBJ2-7; D is ambiguous. Sequences were obtained from PBMCs. CDR3 amino acids: CASSFLVGYEQYF. The DNA for the CDR3 is TGTGCCAGCAGCTTTTTGGTGGGCTACGAGCAGTACTTC. The variable domain in full, with the rest retrieved from reference TRBV13 and TRBJ2-7, is AAGVIQSPRHLIKEKRETATLKCYPIPRHDTVYWYQQGPGQDPQFLISFYEKMQSDKGSIPDRFSAQQFSDYHSELNMSSLELGDSALYFCASSFLVGYEQYFGPGTRLTVT.